The 20 T cell receptor beta chains below were found in one sample sequenced in a study of cytomegalovirus exposure and HLA in healthy donors. The primer mix had 60 Vbeta and 13 Jbeta primers. Assay: immunoSEQ multiplex PCR; the TCRdb copy retains only in-frame clones and omits some. The sample consists of under 150,000 clones, roughly 82% of them appearing once. Source material: PBMCs. The receptor set was obtained from a male donor in good health and CMV-seropositive.

The gene calls are TRBV11-2 and TRBJ2-1; TRBD2 aligns across 9 bases. CDR3 size: 16 residues. Per the germline V gene, CDR1 is SGHAT and CDR2 is FQNNGV. Trimming cost V 7 bases and J 4 bases; bases outside gene matches: 11. CDR3 nucleotide sequence: TGTGCCAGCACGGCCAGCGGGAGGCCGATGTACAATGAGCAGTTCTTC. Translating it yields CASTASGRPMYNEQFF.

The rearrangement uses TRBV4-3 and TRBJ2-7, with TRBD1 matching over 7 bases. Per germline, CDR1 LGHNA and CDR2 YSLEER. With V trimmed by 0 bases and J by 3 bases, 5 bases remained unmatched. The CDR3 extends over 15 amino acids. In DNA, the CDR3 is TGCGCCAGCAGCCAAGACAGTAGGGGGCTCTACGAGCAGTACTTC. Its protein product is CASSQDSRGLYEQYF.

The chain uses TRBV30 and TRBJ1-5, with D uncertain. Trimming cost V 1 base and J 7 bases, with 11 bases left between them. The CDR3 has 13 amino acids. Germline CDR1 reads GTSNPN; CDR2 reads SVGIG (reference sequence). CDR3 amino acids: CAWSAGERQPQHF. DNA of the CDR3: TGTGCCTGGAGTGCCGGGGAACGCCAGCCCCAGCATTTT.

J is TRBJ2-3 and V is TRBV5-8, with 8 positions matching TRBD2. CDR1 SGHTS and CDR2 YDEGEE come from the germline V gene. The junction had 7 bases not matched to a gene; V was cut back by 1 base and J by 0 bases. This CDR3 is built from 17 residues. CDR3 region: CASSLQLAATSTDTQYF. CDR3 in DNA: TGTGCCAGCAGCTTGCAACTAGCGGCCACTAGCACAGATACGCAGTATTTT.

The CDR3 coding sequence is TGTGCCAGCTCGCGTGGGACAGGGTCCGGAAACACCATATATTTT. The encoded protein is CASSRGTGSGNTIYF. The chain has TRBV18 and TRBJ1-3; 9 positions agree with TRBD1. Germline loops: CDR1 KGHSH, CDR2 LQKENI. Unmatched junction bases numbered 7, after V lost 6 bases and J lost 4 bases. The CDR3 sequence is 15 residues long.

This clone was counted a few times. The chain carries TRBV16 and TRBJ1-5; possible D gene TRBD1, 5 bases. CDR3 length: 14 residues. CDR1 and CDR2 from the germline V gene are KGHSY and FQNENV. V was cut by 3 bases and J by 2 bases, with 8 bases left in between. CDR3 nucleotide sequence: TGTGCCAGCAGCCAGGGGGGAGGCAATCAGCCCCAGCATTTT. Protein product: CASSQGGGNQPQHF.

This sequence joins TRBV7-2 and TRBJ1-4; 10 bases are a match to TRBD1. The germline CDR1 and CDR2 sequences are SGHTA and FQGNSA. V was clipped by 5 bases and J by 5 bases; unmatched bases: 8. This CDR3 is 16 amino acids long. The CDR3 sequence: CASSSSPGQGNEKLFF. The CDR3 bases are TGTGCCAGCAGCAGTAGCCCGGGACAGGGGAATGAAAAACTGTTTTTT.

This CDR3 is CASSFGGHGYTF. The CDR3, as DNA: TGTGCCAGCAGCTTCGGGGGACATGGCTACACCTTC. The chain combines TRBV7-8 with TRBJ1-2, with D possibly being TRBD1 (5 bases). Germline CDR1 SGHVS, CDR2 FQNEAQ. The CDR3 has 12 residues. V was shortened by 3 bases and J by 6 bases, with 8 bases between the two germline ends.

Note on this clone: The junction departs from germline at one end; a sequencing error may be responsible. The chain employs TRBV9 and TRBJ2-4; 9 bases agree with TRBD2. The germline V gene encodes CDR1 SGDLS and CDR2 YYNGEE. The CDR3 sequence is 19 residues long. CDR3 in DNA: TGTGCCAGCAGCGTACGGCTAGCGGGGCCAACGAGGGCCAAAAACAGTCAGTACTTC. Its translation is CASSVRLAGPTRAKNSQYF.

V usage is TRBV18 and J usage is TRBJ2-3, with TRBD1 identical over 7 bases. Germline loops: CDR1 KGHSH, CDR2 LQKENI. The J segment lost 5 bases and the V segment lost 4 bases, leaving 9 bases of the junction unmatched. CDR3 length: 15 residues. This CDR3 is CASSLTLQGVDTQYF. CDR3 nucleotides: TGTGCCAGCTCACTTACCCTCCAGGGGGTAGATACGCAGTATTTT.

To note about this clone: The sample has other DNA sequences that encode this CDR3 too. J is TRBJ1-4 and V is TRBV5-1; D is ambiguous. The CDR3 contains 15 residues. V lost 0 bases, J lost 2 bases, and 8 bases lay in between. The germline V gene has CDR1 SGHRS and CDR2 YFSETQ. CDR3 protein: CASSLAGSTNEKLFF. The CDR3 DNA sequence: TGCGCCAGCAGCTTGGCGGGATCCACTAATGAAAAACTGTTTTTT.

This chain links TRBV19 with TRBJ2-5; D unresolved. V gave up 4 bases and J gave up 5 bases, with 14 bases separating them. The CDR3 is 14 amino acids. Per the germline V gene, CDR1 is LNHDA and CDR2 is SQIVND (reference sequence). The CDR3 nucleotides are TGTGCCAGTAGTACCGCCGCCCAACAGGAGACCCAGTACTTC. This translates into CASSTAAQQETQYF.

The CDR3 DNA reads as TGTGCCAGCAGCTTCGGGACAGGGTCAGCCGGGGAGCTGTTTTTT. Protein sequence: CASSFGTGSAGELFF. The V gene is TRBV13, the J gene TRBJ2-2; 9 bases line up with TRBD1. The CDR3 runs 15 residues. Germline trimming cut 3 bases from V and 6 bases from J; bases unmatched to any gene: 5. Germline CDR1 and CDR2: PRHDT and FYEKMQ (reference sequence).

The rearrangement links TRBV6-1 to TRBJ1-5; 7 bases fit TRBD1. The CDR3 spans 13 residues. With 7 bases clipped from V and 3 bases from J, the junction kept 3 bases outside the gene matches. Per the germline V gene, CDR1 is MNHNS and CDR2 is SASEGT. CDR3 protein: CASTGTANQPQHF. In DNA, the CDR3 is TGTGCCAGCACCGGGACAGCCAATCAGCCCCAGCATTTT.

The chain uses TRBV25-1 and TRBJ2-7; D is perhaps TRBD2 (5 bases). The germline V gene encodes CDR1 MGHDK and CDR2 SYGVNS. V lost 6 bases to trimming and J lost 6 bases, with 15 bases between them. There are 13 residues in the CDR3. The CDR3 region has the DNA TGTGCCAGCAGCAACGGACTCCGTGGCGAGCAGTACTTC. Translating gives CASSNGLRGEQYF.

This clone was counted a few times. The CDR3 reads CASSIGLAGGEQYF. CDR3 DNA: TGTGCCAGTAGTATCGGACTAGCGGGAGGCGAGCAGTACTTC. This chain links TRBV19 with TRBJ2-7; 14 bases map to TRBD2. Germline-derived CDR1 and CDR2 are LNHDA and SQIVND (reference sequence). Trimming took 3 bases from V and 6 from J; bases not matched to a gene: 1. The CDR3 sequence is 14 residues long.

The rearrangement uses TRBV16 and TRBJ1-5; D remains unclear. The CDR3 spans 17 residues. Per the germline V gene, CDR1 is KGHSY and CDR2 is FQNENV. Trimming took 0 bases from V and 0 from J, leaving 12 bases between them. For the CDR3, the DNA is TGTGCCAGCAGCCAATCGAGGAGGCCAGCTAGCAATCAGCCCCAGCATTTT. It specifies CASSQSRRPASNQPQHF.

CDR3 nucleotide sequence: TGCGCCAGCAGCTTGTGGGGGACTAGCGGGAGCTATGAGCAGTTCTTC. Amino acid sequence: CASSLWGTSGSYEQFF. The chain links TRBV5-1 to TRBJ2-1, with 14 bases fitting TRBD2. V lost 1 base to trimming and J lost 8 bases; unmatched junction nucleotides: 5. The germline CDR1 and CDR2 sequences are SGHRS and YFSETQ. The CDR3 has 16 residues. Full variable domain (missing parts from reference TRBV5-1 and TRBJ2-1): KAGVTQTPRYLIKTRGQQVTLSCSPISGHRSVSWYQQTPGQGLQFLFEYFSETQRNKGNFPGRFSGRQFSNSRSEMNVSTLELGDSALYLCASSLWGTSGSYEQFFGPGTRLTVL.

Comments on this clone: Relative to the germline gene, one junction end is altered; a read error may explain this. The chain couples TRBV7-9 to TRBJ2-7; TRBD2 might be the D (6 bases). This CDR3 region has 16 residues. Germline CDR1 reads SEHNR; CDR2 reads FQNEAQ (reference sequence). CDR3 protein: CSSSLSERVTTIEQYF. The CDR3 DNA follows: TGTTCCAGCAGCCTTAGCGAGCGGGTTACCACCATCGAGCAGTACTTC.

This sequence joins TRBV20-1 and TRBJ2-1; D is possibly TRBD2 (5 bases). Trimming removed 2 bases from V and 10 bases from J, with 9 bases in between. Germline-derived CDR1 and CDR2 are DFQATT and SNEGSKA (reference sequence). CDR3 length equals 11 residues. The CDR3 coding sequence is TGCAGTGCTAGAACTAGGTTGGAGCAGTTCTTC. Protein: CSARTRLEQFF.